These 14 T cell receptor beta chains were all obtained from the same sample, sequenced in a study of blood T cells in healthy people across ages. A second roughly 6 to 12 cycle PCR used barcoded and J-beta primers. MiXCR, run by TCRdb on the 5' RACE reads, gives a single entry per CDR3 protein. The repertoire holds 1.6 million or so distinct CDR3 sequences, roughly 30% seen once, with over 9% in the top ten. The sequenced sample was blood. Receptor source: a woman between 25 and 40 years old in good health.

This clonotype appeared a few times. The V and J genes are TRBV20-1 and TRBJ1-4; 10 bases are a match to TRBD1. The CDR3 consists of 16 residues. The V gene's germline CDR1 is DFQATT and CDR2 SNEGSKA (reference sequence). V trimming: 0 bases; J trimming: 4 bases; junction bases outside the gene matches: 5. The CDR3: CSARDLTGGFNEKLFF. The CDR3 bases are TGCAGTGCTAGAGATCTGACAGGGGGCTTTAATGAAAAACTGTTTTTT.

The V call is TRBV5-1, the J call TRBJ2-7; tentatively, D is TRBD1 (6 bases). Trimming shortened V by 2 bases and J by 7 bases, and 16 bases separated the two germline ends. The CDR3 is 14 residues long. CDR1 and CDR2 (germline): SGHRS, YFSETQ. The CDR3 region has the DNA TGCGCCAGCAGCTTTACTCAGGGGAGTCGGGAGCAGTACTTC. Amino acid sequence: CASSFTQGSREQYF.

V usage is TRBV5-1 and J usage is TRBJ2-7; 11 bases map to TRBD2. V shed 6 bases and J 0 bases; nucleotides not matched to a gene: 5. From germline, CDR1 is SGHRS and CDR2 YFSETQ. The CDR3 spans 15 residues. The CDR3 loop is CASTTSGGSSYEQYF. Here the CDR3 DNA reads TGCGCCAGCACCACTAGCGGGGGTAGCTCCTACGAGCAGTACTTC.

The genes are TRBV5-1 and TRBJ2-7, with D unresolved. Germline values: CDR1 SGHRS, CDR2 YFSETQ. V was trimmed by 4 bases and J by 2 bases, leaving 25 bases between them. CDR3 length: 18 amino acids. CDR3 DNA: TGCGCCAGCAGCGAGTTAGTCCAGTCGGCAGCGCTAACCTACGAGCAGTACTTC. Protein product: CASSELVQSAALTYEQYF.

This clonotype occurred a few times. The rearrangement links TRBV27 to TRBJ2-7; D is unresolved. Germline assignment: CDR1 MNHEY and CDR2 SMNVEV (reference sequence). V was shortened by 5 bases and J by 2 bases, with 10 bases between the two germline ends. CDR3 length equals 13 residues. This CDR3 is CASSLPSPYEQYF. The CDR3 region has the DNA TGTGCCAGCAGTCTACCGTCCCCCTACGAGCAGTACTTC.

This clonotype was seen a few times. At one boundary the junction diverges from the germline segment, which might be a read error. The CDR3 loop is CASSRTPQGTQYF. In DNA, the CDR3 is TGCGCCAGCAGCCGGACCCCCCAAGGGACCCAGTACTTC. The chain couples TRBV5-1 to TRBJ2-5; no clear D. The CDR3 length is 13 residues. Germline V gene sequence: CDR1 SGHRS, CDR2 YFSETQ.

The rearrangement links TRBV12-3 or TRBV12-4 to TRBJ1-1; no definite D call. The CDR3 extends over 15 amino acids. Trimming removed 3 bases at V and 1 base at J, with 12 bases between. In DNA, the CDR3 is TGTGCCAGCAGTTTTTTGAGTCCGGGGAACACTGAAGCTTTCTTT. As protein: CASSFLSPGNTEAFF.

CDR3 residues: CASSHSGAAYEQYF. In DNA form, the CDR3 reads TGTGCCAGCAGCCATTCAGGGGCCGCCTACGAGCAGTACTTC. This chain uses TRBV3-1 with TRBJ2-7, with a tentative D call TRBD1 (6 bases). Trimming pared 3 bases from V and 2 bases from J, leaving 11 bases between. Germline CDR1 reads LGHDT; CDR2 reads YNNKEL (reference sequence). The CDR3 covers 14 residues.

The table lists this clonotype with a few counts. V gene TRBV24-1 combines with J gene TRBJ2-6; no firm D call. The CDR3 extends over 16 amino acids. V was clipped by 3 bases and J by 0 bases, with 8 bases between them. Germline values: CDR1 KGHDR, CDR2 SFDVKD. The CDR3 protein is CATSDPLSSGANVLTF. CDR3 nucleotides: TGTGCCACCAGTGATCCACTTAGCTCTGGGGCCAACGTCCTGACTTTC.

This clonotype was detected ten times or more. V gene TRBV29-1 combines with J gene TRBJ2-1; D tentatively fits TRBD1 or TRBD2 (6 bases each). V was trimmed by 6 bases and J by 7 bases, leaving 19 bases between them. The CDR3 is 14 amino acids. CDR1 SQVTM and CDR2 ANQGSEA come from the germline V gene. CDR3 protein: CSVKIQGGGNEQFF. CDR3 bases: TGCAGCGTCAAGATACAGGGAGGTGGAAATGAGCAGTTCTTC.

The chain is built from TRBV2 and TRBJ1-5; a weak D match, TRBD1 (6 bases). Trimming left V 4 bases short and J 7 bases short, with 14 bases between. Germline V gene data show CDR1 as SNHLY and CDR2 as FYNNEI. CDR3 length equals 14 residues. As DNA, the CDR3 is TGTGCCAGCAGTGTAGGGGAGGGACACCAGCCCCAGCATTTT. Its protein product is CASSVGEGHQPQHF.

V is TRBV10-3 and J is TRBJ1-1; unclear D gene. Germline values: CDR1 ENHRY, CDR2 SYGVKD. Deletions cut 5 bases from V and 0 bases from J, with 7 bases between. The CDR3 loop spans 13 amino acids. The CDR3 nucleotides are TGTGCCATCAGTTCGGTCATGAACACTGAAGCTTTCTTT. It encodes CAISSVMNTEAFF.

This chain joins TRBV3-1 and TRBJ2-5, with D possibly being TRBD1 (6 bases). From germline, CDR1 is LGHDT and CDR2 YNNKEL (reference sequence). The CDR3 consists of 13 residues. V was trimmed by 4 bases and J by 11 bases, leaving 17 bases between them. DNA of the CDR3: TGTGCCAGCAGCCGTGTGGGGGCCTACGGGCAGTACTTC. Amino acid sequence: CASSRVGAYGQYF.

This clonotype has at least ten counts. This chain connects TRBV29-1 to TRBJ2-7; no firm D call. The CDR3 is made up of 12 amino acids. Germline V CDR1 and CDR2: SQVTM, ANQGSEA. The ends were cut back, 0 bases at V and 3 bases at J, with 6 bases in the middle. This chain's CDR3 is CSVEDGDYEQYF. In DNA form, the CDR3 reads TGCAGCGTTGAAGATGGGGACTACGAGCAGTACTTC.